This T cell receptor beta chain was sequenced during a study of blood T cell repertoires in COVID-19. Sequenced by immunoSEQ multiplex PCR; TCRdb stores in-frame clones only, minus some. This sample has around 180,000 clones, with approximately 84% found just once. Trimming removed 1 base from V and 3 bases from J; junction bases left unmatched: 10. The CDR3 is 17 amino acids. CDR1 and CDR2 from the germline V gene are SNHLY and FYNNEI. This TCR derives from a human donor in a cohort sampled during active COVID-19. The genes are TRBV2 and TRBJ2-5, with 8 bases matching TRBD2. The specimen was peripheral blood. Written as DNA, the CDR3 is TGTGCCAGCAGTGAAGGGGCGGGGGGCGACCCCAAAGAGACCCAGTACTTC. Amino acid sequence: CASSEGAGGDPKETQYF.